Sequencing of this T cell receptor (beta chain) was carried out in a study of shared clonotypes between healthy human individuals. Trimming cost V 3 bases and J 4 bases, with 17 bases left between them. This CDR3 comprises 16 residues. CDR1 is LGHNA and CDR2 is YSLEER in the germline V gene. Every one of the donors was a Caucasian adult that lived in Nashville, Tennessee. At the deep level, the assay was run. Every subset had its genomic DNA shared out evenly among several immunoSEQ plates. Produced via immunoSEQ multiplex PCR; TCRdb's table is partial and in-frame only. The sample lists 2 million to 2.5 million clones, roughly 95% seen once, with roughly 0.13% in the top ten.

This sequence joins TRBV4-3 and TRBJ2-3; TRBD2 is a possible D gene (6 bases). The material sequenced was naive CD4+ T cells sorted from blood. The sample's subset: CD45RA+ positively selected. This sequence was found in a young man in good health. This chain's CDR3 is CASSHTGTLSADTQYF. CDR3 DNA sequence: TGCGCCAGCAGCCATACCGGGACTTTAAGTGCAGATACGCAGTATTTT.